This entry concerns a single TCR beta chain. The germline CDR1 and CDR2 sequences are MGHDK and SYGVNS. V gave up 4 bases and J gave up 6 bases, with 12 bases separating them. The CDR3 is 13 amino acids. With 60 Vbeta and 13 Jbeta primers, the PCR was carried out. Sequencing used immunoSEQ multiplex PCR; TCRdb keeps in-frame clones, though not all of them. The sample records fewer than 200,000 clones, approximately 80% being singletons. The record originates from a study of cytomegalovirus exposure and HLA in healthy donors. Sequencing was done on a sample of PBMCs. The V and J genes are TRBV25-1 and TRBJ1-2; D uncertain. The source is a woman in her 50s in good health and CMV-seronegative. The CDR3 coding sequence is TGTGCCAGCAGTGTGGCAGGTCGAAATGGCTACACCTTC. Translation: CASSVAGRNGYTF.